Sequencing of this T cell receptor beta chain was carried out in a study of PD-L1 blockade in urothelial cancer. The time point denotes: pretreatment peripheral blood. A total of 1 to 8 samples per patient were collected pretreatment and on-treatment. This clone was found once. Spiked synthetic TCR analogs estimated absolute template abundance per PCR. Sequencing was performed with immunoSEQ multiplex PCR; in TCRdb, only in-frame clones are kept and a portion is missing. The sample lists 40,000 or so clones, approximately 80% occurring once. This clonotype was sampled from a man aged 60 to 75 with urothelial cancer. The sample here was PBMCs, taken around atezolizumab (anti-PD-L1) treatment.

This CDR3 is CASTPGLAGASYNEQFF. The CDR3 DNA reads as TGTGCCAGCACTCCGGGACTAGCGGGGGCGTCCTACAATGAGCAGTTCTTC. V usage is TRBV2 and J usage is TRBJ2-1; 14 bases align to TRBD2. V was clipped by 7 bases and J by 1 base; unmatched bases: 6. The CDR3 spans 17 residues. From germline, CDR1 is SNHLY and CDR2 FYNNEI.